Below, 20 T cell receptor beta chains from the same sample are listed, as sequenced in a study of neurological immune-mediated disorders. The time point was: longitudinal time-point 2. TCRdb passed the 5' RACE reads through MiXCR, listing each CDR3 protein once. The sample records 65,000 to 95,000 distinct CDR3 sequences, almost 6% being singletons. Sequenced input: PBMCs. These receptors were taken from a woman aged 60-70 years with multiple sclerosis.

Ten or more counts support this clonotype. The J gene is TRBJ1-1, the V gene TRBV7-8, with 9 bases that match TRBD1. Trimming took 5 bases from V and 0 from J; bases not matched to a gene: 7. This CDR3 spans 16 amino acids. Germline loops: CDR1 SGHVS, CDR2 FQNEAQ. This chain's CDR3 is CASSTGTGSMNTEAFF. CDR3 nucleotide sequence: TGTGCCAGCAGCACCGGGACAGGGTCCATGAACACTGAAGCTTTCTTT.

Ten or more counts support this clonotype. This chain uses TRBV5-1 with TRBJ2-7, with D possibly TRBD1 on 6 matching bases. CDR1 is SGHRS, CDR2 YFSETQ, per germline. V was trimmed by 0 bases and J by 4 bases, leaving 8 bases between them. This CDR3 is 13 amino acids long. CDR3 in amino acids: CASSLEGGYEQYF. The DNA of the CDR3 is TGCGCCAGCAGCTTGGAAGGGGGTTACGAGCAGTACTTC. Variable domain in full (rest from reference TRBV5-1 and TRBJ2-7): KAGVTQTPRYLIKTRGQQVTLSCSPISGHRSVSWYQQTPGQGLQFLFEYFSETQRNKGNFPGRFSGRQFSNSRSEMNVSTLELGDSALYLCASSLEGGYEQYFGPGTRLTVT.

The table lists this clonotype with many counts. This rearrangement joins TRBV20-1 to TRBJ2-7; a weak D match, TRBD2 (6 bases). The CDR3 contains 14 residues. Trimming stripped 6 bases from V and 3 bases from J, with 18 bases between. Germline V gene data show CDR1 as DFQATT and CDR2 as SNEGSKA (reference sequence). The CDR3 DNA reads as TGCAGTGCGCTAGGTTCGGGGGAGATCTACGAGCAGTACTTC. Translated: CSALGSGEIYEQYF.

In its sample, this clonotype was seen many times. V and J are TRBV9 and TRBJ2-7; 7 nucleotides line up with TRBD1. The CDR3 totals 15 residues. The germline V gene has CDR1 SGDLS and CDR2 YYNGEE. Losses at the gene ends were 0 bases for V and 2 bases for J; bases not matched to a gene: 5. CDR3 protein: CASSVGGTAAYEQYF. The CDR3 nucleotides are TGTGCCAGCAGCGTAGGGGGGACAGCCGCCTACGAGCAGTACTTC.

This clonotype showed up many times. The gene calls are TRBV2 and TRBJ2-2; D may be TRBD2 (5 bases). This CDR3 spans 15 amino acids. Trimming pared 3 bases from V and 3 bases from J, leaving 11 bases between. Germline CDR1 is SNHLY and CDR2 is FYNNEI. The CDR3 spells CASSDRRIDTGELFF. CDR3 in DNA: TGTGCCAGCAGTGATAGGAGGATAGACACCGGGGAGCTGTTTTTT.

Comment on this clonotype: Being one base from a much bigger clone, this may be a read error. The CDR3 DNA follows: TGCAGTGCTCGCAGGACAACCTTTAGCAATCAGCCCCAGCATTTT. Its protein is CSARRTTFSNQPQHF. The chain links TRBV20-1 to TRBJ1-5; D possibly corresponds to TRBD1 (5 bases). The CDR3 spans 15 residues. The V end lost 5 bases, the J end lost 0 bases, and 14 bases lay between the germline ends. Looked up from germline, CDR1 is DFQATT and CDR2 is SNEGSKA (reference sequence).

This clonotype came up a few times. V is TRBV20-1 and J is TRBJ1-6, with 10 bases matching TRBD1. The V gene end was trimmed by 3 bases and the J gene end by 6 bases; junction bases not matched to a gene: 5. Germline CDR1 and CDR2: DFQATT and SNEGSKA (reference sequence). This CDR3 region has 15 residues. CDR3 in amino acids: CSARTGGLGNSPLHF. The CDR3 region has the DNA TGCAGTGCTAGGACAGGGGGCTTGGGTAATTCACCCCTCCACTTT.

This clonotype was observed many times. This chain uses TRBV12-3 or TRBV12-4 with TRBJ2-7; 10 nucleotides match TRBD2. CDR3 length equals 16 residues. V lost 4 bases to trimming and J lost 5 bases; unmatched junction nucleotides: 11. CDR3 bases: TGTGCCAGCAGTTGGGCCAGGGGACTAGCGAAAGACGAGCAGTACTTC. As protein: CASSWARGLAKDEQYF.

This clonotype showed up many times. The rearrangement uses TRBV11-1 and TRBJ1-1, with D perhaps TRBD1 (6 bases). Germline values: CDR1 SGHAT, CDR2 FQDESV (reference sequence). The CDR3 consists of 12 residues. The V and J ends lost 5 bases and 6 bases respectively, with 10 bases between them. The CDR3 DNA reads as TGTGCCAGCAGCGCACAGGGTTCTGAAGCTTTCTTT. Its translation is CASSAQGSEAFF.

This clonotype was recorded many times. The chain carries TRBV6-5 and TRBJ1-2; no clear D. The CDR3 totals 12 residues. The V gene lost 8 bases and the J gene lost 4 bases, with 11 bases spanning the gap. CDR1 is MNHEY and CDR2 is SVGAGI in the germline V gene. CDR3 protein: CASQSGSYGYTF. CDR3 nucleotide sequence: TGTGCCAGCCAAAGCGGAAGCTATGGCTACACCTTC.

This clonotype was detected ten times or more. The chain joins TRBV28 to TRBJ1-6, with no clear D. V was clipped by 5 bases and J by 7 bases, with 15 bases between them. Germline V lookup: CDR1 MDHEN, CDR2 SYDVKM. The CDR3 has 15 amino acids. Here the CDR3 reads CASSPPKGSNSPLHF. The CDR3 DNA is TGTGCCAGCAGTCCTCCGAAGGGCTCGAATTCACCCCTCCACTTT. The complete variable domain, with remaining parts taken from reference TRBV28 and TRBJ1-6, reads DVKVTQSSRYLVKRTGEKVFLECVQDMDHENMFWYRQDPGLGLRLIYFSYDVKMKEKGDIPEGYSVSREKKERFSLILESASTNQTSMYLCASSPPKGSNSPLHFGNGTRLTVT.

This clonotype has at least ten counts. The rearrangement uses TRBV6-6 and TRBJ1-4; D is unresolved. CDR1 and CDR2 (germline): MNHNY, SVGAGI (reference sequence). The CDR3 sequence is 13 residues long. Trimming removed 2 bases from V and 6 bases from J, with 7 bases in between. The CDR3 region has the DNA TGTGCCAGCAGTTACGGAAGCGATGAAAAACTGTTTTTT. This sequence encodes CASSYGSDEKLFF.

This clonotype appeared many times. This chain connects TRBV15 to TRBJ1-1, with D perhaps TRBD1 (6 bases). The V gene lost 5 bases and the J gene lost 0 bases, with 13 bases spanning the gap. There are 15 residues in the CDR3. CDR1 and CDR2 from the germline V gene are LNHNV and YYDKDF (reference sequence). The CDR3 is CATSLYRDLNTEAFF. CDR3 sequence (DNA): TGTGCCACCAGCTTATACAGGGATCTGAACACTGAAGCTTTCTTT.

With regard to this clonotype: This clone may be a read error of a much larger clone one base away. This sequence joins TRBV24-1 and TRBJ1-1; D is ambiguous. V shed 11 bases and J shed 4 bases, with 10 bases lying between them. Germline V gene data show CDR1 as KGHDR and CDR2 as SFDVKD. The CDR3 covers 11 residues. The CDR3, as DNA: TGTGCCATCTCTCGGGTCACTGAAGCTTTCTTT. This sequence encodes CAISRVTEAFF.

This clonotype occurred many times. Written as DNA, the CDR3 is TGTGCCAGCTCACCATCGGCTGAACCTGGAAACACCATATATTTT. Protein: CASSPSAEPGNTIYF. V usage is TRBV18 and J usage is TRBJ1-3, with D uncertain. With 2 bases removed from V and 2 bases from J, the gap between germline ends came to 10 bases. The V gene's germline CDR1 is KGHSH and CDR2 LQKENI. The CDR3 runs 15 residues.

This clonotype has a count of ten or more. The V gene is TRBV6-1, the J gene TRBJ1-2; the D is unclear. Germline CDR1 and CDR2: MNHNS and SASEGT. The CDR3 runs 12 residues. V was shortened by 5 bases and J by 8 bases, with 12 bases between the two germline ends. The CDR3 nucleotides are TGTGCCAGCAGTAGGGCCCTCTGGGGCTACACCTTC. It is translated as CASSRALWGYTF.

This clonotype has a count of ten or more. The V call is TRBV12-3 or TRBV12-4, the J call TRBJ1-5, with D possibly being TRBD1 (5 bases). V was pared by 6 bases and J by 0 bases, with 9 bases between. This CDR3 comprises 14 residues. The CDR3: CASRWGNSNQPQHF. CDR3 sequence (DNA): TGTGCCAGCAGGTGGGGGAATAGCAATCAGCCCCAGCATTTT.

Many counts were recorded for this clonotype. V and J are TRBV7-6 and TRBJ1-3; D gene uncertain. CDR3 length equals 13 residues. CDR1 SGHVS and CDR2 FNYEAQ come from the germline V gene. V lost 5 bases, J lost 6 bases, and 11 bases lay in between. The CDR3 spells CASSLRDANTIYF. As DNA, the CDR3 is TGTGCCAGCAGCCTCCGCGATGCAAACACCATATATTTT.

In its sample, this clonotype was seen many times. In DNA, the CDR3 is TGCGCCAGCAGCTTGGTCGGGCCGCGCTCGAACACTGAAGCTTTCTTT. Protein product: CASSLVGPRSNTEAFF. The chain joins TRBV5-1 to TRBJ1-1, with no clear D. The germline gives CDR1 SGHRS, CDR2 YFSETQ. The V end was cut by 0 bases, the J end by 1 base, with 13 bases between. The CDR3 runs 16 residues.

This clonotype has a count of ten or more. The chain uses TRBV5-1 and TRBJ1-5; no firm D call. The V and J ends lost 0 bases and 1 base respectively, with 11 bases between them. Germline CDR1 and CDR2: SGHRS and YFSETQ. This CDR3 region has 16 residues. CDR3 nucleotides: TGCGCCAGCAGCTTGGAACCTCGGCCGAGCAATCAGCCCCAGCATTTT. Its protein is CASSLEPRPSNQPQHF.